This entry lists 30 T cell receptor beta chains sequenced from one sample in a study of blood T cell repertoires in COVID-19. Method: immunoSEQ multiplex PCR; TCRdb's copy keeps in-frame clones and lacks some. The sample contains 200,000 to 250,000 clones, around 80% of which appear only once. The sequenced sample consisted of peripheral blood. The receptor source for this set is a woman aged 40 to 50 with acute or convalescent COVID-19.

This clone has a single count. CDR3 sequence: CATSRLPGQQGSGYTF. Here the CDR3 DNA reads TGTGCCACCAGCAGGTTACCGGGACAGCAAGGGTCGGGCTACACCTTC. The chain employs TRBV15 and TRBJ1-2; 7 nucleotides line up with TRBD1. CDR1 is LNHNV and CDR2 is YYDKDF in the germline V gene (reference sequence). The V segment lost 3 bases and the J segment 8 bases; nucleotides outside the gene matches: 15. The CDR3 is 16 amino acids.

The V and J genes are TRBV19 and TRBJ2-7; possible D gene TRBD1, 5 bases. The CDR3 has 11 amino acids. Trimming shortened V by 6 bases and J by 7 bases, and 10 bases separated the two germline ends. Looked up from germline, CDR1 is LNHDA and CDR2 is SQIVND (reference sequence). CDR3 loop: CASSRKGEQYF. The CDR3 nucleotides read TGTGCCAGTAGCCGCAAGGGGGAGCAGTACTTC.

The V gene is TRBV12-3 or TRBV12-4, the J gene TRBJ2-7; 7 bases agree with TRBD2. J lost 9 bases, V lost 7 bases, and 12 bases had no gene match. The CDR3 contains 13 residues. The CDR3 region is CASTPASGGGQYF. The DNA of the CDR3 is TGTGCCAGCACGCCCGCTAGCGGTGGGGGGCAGTACTTC.

This clone was seen more than once but under ten times. V usage is TRBV5-1 and J usage is TRBJ2-7, with D tentatively TRBD2 (5 bases). The CDR3 is 15 residues long. The germline gives CDR1 SGHRS, CDR2 YFSETQ. Trimming cost V 4 bases and J 7 bases, with 21 bases left between them. The CDR3 spells CASSPRTGSVGEQYF. In DNA form, the CDR3 reads TGCGCCAGCAGCCCTCGGACGGGGTCCGTGGGGGAGCAGTACTTC.

The gene calls are TRBV5-4 and TRBJ2-3, with 9 bases aligning to TRBD2. This CDR3 is built from 15 residues. V lost 1 base, J lost 3 bases, and 3 bases stayed unmatched. The V gene's germline CDR1 is SGHNT and CDR2 YYREEE (reference sequence). CDR3: CASSLPSGRTDTQYF. The DNA for the CDR3 is TGTGCCAGCAGCTTGCCCAGCGGGAGGACAGATACGCAGTATTTT.

The rearrangement links TRBV4-3 to TRBJ1-1, with 7 positions matching TRBD1. This CDR3 has 14 residues. Germline values: CDR1 LGHNA, CDR2 YSLEER. The V and J ends lost 0 bases and 7 bases, in that order; junction bases with no gene match: 5. In DNA, the CDR3 is TGCGCCAGCAGCCAAGATAACAGGGGTAATGAAGCTTTCTTT. Its protein is CASSQDNRGNEAFF.

This chain uses TRBV7-9 with TRBJ1-2; 8 nucleotides align to TRBD1. The trim removed 10 bases at V and 6 bases at J, leaving 16 bases unmatched. The germline CDR1 and CDR2 sequences are SEHNR and FQNEAQ (reference sequence). This CDR3 has 15 amino acids. CDR3 sequence reads: CAIATYSTGVDGYTF. In DNA, the CDR3 is TGTGCCATCGCGACCTATTCGACAGGGGTAGATGGCTACACCTTC.

V gene TRBV5-5 combines with J gene TRBJ1-6; 9 positions match TRBD1. Germline CDR1 is SGHKS and CDR2 is YYEKEE (reference sequence). The CDR3 has 15 residues. Trimming removed 6 bases from V and 7 bases from J; junction bases left unmatched: 8. Here the CDR3 reads CASTPQGQGNSPLHF. The CDR3 region has the DNA TGTGCCAGCACCCCGCAAGGACAGGGGAATTCACCCCTCCACTTT. The full variable domain, rest sourced from reference TRBV5-5 and TRBJ1-6, is DAGVTQSPTHLIKTRGQQVTLRCSPISGHKSVSWYQQVLGQGPQFIFQYYEKEERGRGNFPDRFSARQFPNYSSELNVNALLLGDSALYLCASTPQGQGNSPLHFGNGTRLTVT.

This clone was recorded only once. This chain links TRBV10-2 with TRBJ2-1; 8 bases are shared with TRBD1. Germline V gene sequence: CDR1 WSHSY, CDR2 SAAADI. CDR3 size: 19 residues. Trimming removed 7 bases from V and 1 base from J; junction bases left unmatched: 18. The CDR3 spells CASTRGGQGARGSYNEQFF. The CDR3 DNA reads as TGCGCCAGCACCAGAGGAGGGCAGGGGGCGAGGGGGTCCTACAATGAGCAGTTCTTC.

The V gene is TRBV19, the J gene TRBJ2-3; the match to TRBD1 covers 7 bases. V shed 3 bases, J shed 3 bases, and the junction held 3 bases outside the gene matches. Germline-derived CDR1 and CDR2 are LNHDA and SQIVND (reference sequence). CDR3 length: 14 residues. DNA for the CDR3: TGTGCCAGTAGTATTGACAGGGAGACAGATACGCAGTATTTT. This encodes CASSIDRETDTQYF.

CDR3 in DNA: TGTGCCAGCAGTTACGGACAAGCTAGCACAGATACGCAGTATTTT. This encodes CASSYGQASTDTQYF. The chain is built from TRBV6-5 and TRBJ2-3; the D gene is possibly TRBD1 (5 bases). V lost 2 bases and J 0 bases, leaving 9 bases between the germline ends. The CDR3 has 15 residues. Germline V gene lookup returns CDR1 MNHEY and CDR2 SVGAGI.

The V gene is TRBV15, the J gene TRBJ2-3; 9 bases agree with TRBD2. CDR3 length equals 17 residues. The J segment lost 8 bases and the V segment lost 5 bases, leaving 17 bases of the junction unmatched. The germline V gene has CDR1 LNHNV and CDR2 YYDKDF (reference sequence). The CDR3 bases are TGTGCCACCAGCGGTCGTTATGGCGGGAGGGGCATAGGTACGCAGTATTTT. Protein: CATSGRYGGRGIGTQYF.

The V call is TRBV6-4, the J call TRBJ1-2, with TRBD1 matching over 7 bases. CDR3 length: 12 residues. Germline lookup yields CDR1 MRHNA and CDR2 SNTAGT. The V gene end was trimmed by 8 bases and the J gene end by 5 bases; junction bases not matched to a gene: 5. CDR3 residues: CASGDSVYGYTF. Written as DNA, the CDR3 is TGTGCCAGCGGGGACAGTGTTTATGGCTACACCTTC.

V and J are TRBV6-2 or TRBV6-3 and TRBJ2-5; no firm D call. The CDR3 runs to 12 residues. The V gene lost 5 bases and the J gene lost 4 bases, with 8 bases spanning the gap. Per germline, CDR1 MNHEY and CDR2 SVGEGT. The CDR3 bases are TGTGCCAGCAGTAACCCCGGAGAGACCCAGTACTTC. Amino acid sequence: CASSNPGETQYF.

The J gene is TRBJ2-1, the V gene TRBV27; TRBD2 matches 13 bases. V trimming: 6 bases; J trimming: 9 bases; junction bases outside the gene matches: 23. This CDR3 is built from 20 residues. Germline V gene data show CDR1 as MNHEY and CDR2 as SMNVEV (reference sequence). The CDR3 nucleotides read TGTGCCAGCAGCTTGCGATCGGGACTAGCGGGATCCCCAATTACGGGTGAGCAGTTCTTC. Its protein product is CASSLRSGLAGSPITGEQFF.

This chain uses TRBV19 with TRBJ1-6; maybe TRBD1 (6 bases). V gave up 5 bases and J gave up 1 base, with 12 bases separating them. The CDR3 spans 16 residues. Germline loops: CDR1 LNHDA, CDR2 SQIVND (reference sequence). This CDR3 is CASSGRTESYNSPLHF. The CDR3 nucleotides read TGTGCCAGTAGTGGACGGACAGAGTCCTATAATTCACCCCTCCACTTT.

This sequence joins TRBV5-1 and TRBJ2-2; perhaps TRBD2 as D (6 bases). Germline V gene data show CDR1 as SGHRS and CDR2 as YFSETQ. V lost 5 bases to trimming and J lost 2 bases, with 13 bases between them. The CDR3 has 15 amino acids. As DNA, the CDR3 is TGCGCCAGCAGTAGGGCGGGGACTAACACCGGGGAGCTGTTTTTT. Encoded protein: CASSRAGTNTGELFF.

The V call is TRBV18, the J call TRBJ2-1; 9 nucleotides align to TRBD1. J lost 9 bases, V lost 6 bases, and 21 bases had no gene match. This CDR3 spans 18 amino acids. From germline, CDR1 is KGHSH and CDR2 LQKENI. The CDR3 DNA is TGTGCCAGCTCTCGCTTTCTCGCGGGACAGGGAACTAACATTGAGCAGTTCTTC. Translated, it gives CASSRFLAGQGTNIEQFF.

The rearrangement links TRBV2 to TRBJ2-2, with 8 bases aligning to TRBD1. J gave up 5 bases and V 4 bases, and 12 bases lay outside the gene matches. Germline-derived CDR1 and CDR2 are SNHLY and FYNNEI. The CDR3 is made up of 17 amino acids. In DNA form, the CDR3 reads TGTGCCAGCAGTGCAGAACAGGGGGTCGAGTTTACCGGGGAGCTGTTTTTT. It encodes CASSAEQGVEFTGELFF. The variable domain in full, with the rest retrieved from reference TRBV2 and TRBJ2-2, is EPEVTQTPSHQVTQMGQEVILRCVPISNHLYFYWYRQILGQKVEFLVSFYNNEISEKSEIFDDQFSVERPDGSNFTLKIRSTKLEDSAMYFCASSAEQGVEFTGELFFGEGSRLTVL.

The chain has TRBV4-1 and TRBJ2-1; TRBD1 matches at 7 bases. The V gene's germline CDR1 is MGHRA and CDR2 YSYEKL. The CDR3 totals 15 residues. The trim removed 4 bases at V and 4 bases at J, leaving 7 bases unmatched. Written as DNA, the CDR3 is TGCGCCAGCAGCCTCGACAGGGCTTTATACAATGAGCAGTTCTTC. Translated, it gives CASSLDRALYNEQFF.

The chain joins TRBV7-9 to TRBJ2-7; D is perhaps TRBD2 (6 bases). The ends were cut back, 4 bases at V and 1 base at J, with 14 bases in the middle. Looked up from germline, CDR1 is SEHNR and CDR2 is FQNEAQ (reference sequence). This CDR3 comprises 15 residues. DNA of the CDR3: TGTGCCAGCAGCTCCGGGGGATTCGGGTCCTACGAGCAGTACTTC. It translates to CASSSGGFGSYEQYF.

This clone came up a few times. This chain uses TRBV21-1 with TRBJ1-6; the table names TRBD1, a call not compared with the DNA. TRBV21-1 is a pseudogene segment. CDR3 length equals 17 residues. The CDR3 DNA sequence: TGTGCCAGCAGCATAGGACAGGAAAGCTCCTATAATTCACCCCTCCACTTT. Translating gives CASSIGQESSYNSPLHF.

V gene TRBV5-4 combines with J gene TRBJ1-1, with D perhaps TRBD1 (5 bases). Looked up from germline, CDR1 is SGHNT and CDR2 is YYREEE (reference sequence). This CDR3 is 17 amino acids long. V was cut by 2 bases and J by 3 bases, with 20 bases left in between. As DNA, the CDR3 is TGTGCCAGCAGCTTCCAGGGCGGTCTTTTAAAGTACACTGAAGCTTTCTTT. It translates to CASSFQGGLLKYTEAFF.

CDR3 bases: TGCGCCAGCAGTGGGCCCCGGGAGGAGGGGGGTGCAACTAATGAAAAACTGTTTTTT. Protein: CASSGPREEGGATNEKLFF. This chain joins TRBV10-1 and TRBJ1-4; TRBD1 is a possible D gene (6 bases). This CDR3 region has 19 residues. Germline CDR1 reads WNHNN; CDR2 reads SYGVQD (reference sequence). Between the trimmed V and J ends, which lost 4 bases and 0 bases, there was a span of 21 bases.

The chain links TRBV6-2 or TRBV6-3 to TRBJ2-3, with 8 bases that match TRBD2. CDR1 and CDR2 from the germline V gene are MNHEY and SVGEGT. The V and J ends lost 2 bases and 2 bases, in that order; junction bases with no gene match: 3. The CDR3 loop spans 15 amino acids. The CDR3 spells CASSYTRGATDTQYF. The CDR3 region has the DNA TGTGCCAGCAGTTACACGCGGGGGGCCACAGATACGCAGTATTTT.

The chain joins TRBV7-2 to TRBJ1-6; TRBD1 is a possible D gene (6 bases). CDR3 length: 15 amino acids. Germline lookup yields CDR1 SGHTA and CDR2 FQGNSA. V shed 0 bases and J shed 10 bases, with 13 bases lying between them. CDR3 region: CASSLALNRESPLHF. In DNA, the CDR3 is TGTGCCAGCAGCTTAGCCCTTAACAGGGAATCACCCCTCCACTTT.

This chain joins TRBV4-1 and TRBJ1-6, with a tentative D call TRBD1 (6 bases). Trimming left V 0 bases short and J 7 bases short, with 16 bases between. The CDR3 spans 17 residues. CDR1 is MGHRA, CDR2 YSYEKL, per germline. As DNA, the CDR3 is TGCGCCAGCAGCCAAGATCCTGAGACAGGTCTGAATTCACCCCTCCACTTT. It yields the protein CASSQDPETGLNSPLHF.

This chain joins TRBV9 and TRBJ1-2; D is ambiguous. CDR1 and CDR2 from the germline V gene are SGDLS and YYNGEE. Deletions cut 4 bases from V and 3 bases from J, with 7 bases between. This CDR3 spans 12 amino acids. CDR3 DNA: TGTGCCAGCAGCCCAACAGACTATGGCTACACCTTC. As protein: CASSPTDYGYTF.

In its sample, this clone was seen a few times. V usage is TRBV30 and J usage is TRBJ2-1, with 12 bases identical to TRBD2. The germline V gene encodes CDR1 GTSNPN and CDR2 SVGIG (reference sequence). The CDR3 loop spans 15 amino acids. The J segment lost 7 bases and the V segment lost 3 bases, leaving 7 bases of the junction unmatched. This CDR3 is CAWSRLAGAVNEQFF. CDR3 coding DNA: TGTGCCTGGAGCAGACTAGCGGGAGCGGTAAATGAGCAGTTCTTC.

A remark on this clone: Other nucleotide sequences in the sample specify the same CDR3. The rearrangement links TRBV6-2 or TRBV6-3 to TRBJ1-2; 9 bases match TRBD1. The CDR3 totals 13 residues. Germline assignment: CDR1 MNHEY and CDR2 SVGEGT. Trimming removed 6 bases from V and 7 bases from J; junction bases left unmatched: 6. The CDR3 here is CASSLQGAPGYTF. The CDR3 DNA reads as TGTGCCAGCAGCCTACAGGGGGCTCCTGGCTACACCTTC.